Following are 8 T cell receptor beta chains from one sample sequenced in a study of cytomegalovirus exposure and HLA in healthy donors. The primer mix had 60 Vbeta and 13 Jbeta primers. Produced via immunoSEQ multiplex PCR; TCRdb's table is partial and in-frame only. The repertoire includes roughly 200,000 clones, over 9.5% of them detected once, and 7.8% sits in the top ten. The sequencing input was PBMCs. These receptor sequences come from a man aged 45-65 years in good health and CMV-seropositive.

The chain has TRBV5-4 and TRBJ2-1; D gene ambiguous. Trimming took 1 base from V and 0 from J, leaving 5 bases between them. This CDR3 has 14 amino acids. In germline, CDR1 is SGHNT, CDR2 YYREEE (reference sequence). CDR3 DNA: TGTGCCAGCAGCTTGTCCTCCTCCTACAATGAGCAGTTCTTC. This encodes CASSLSSSYNEQFF.

V usage is TRBV11-3 and J usage is TRBJ2-1; tentatively, D is TRBD2 (5 bases). Per germline, CDR1 SGHNT and CDR2 YENEEA. The CDR3 runs to 16 residues. The ends were cut back, 5 bases at V and 4 bases at J, with 18 bases in the middle. The CDR3 DNA follows: TGTGCCAGCAGCCCACTAAGTAGCGCATTATACAATGAGCAGTTCTTC. Its protein product is CASSPLSSALYNEQFF.

This rearrangement joins TRBV7-2 to TRBJ1-6, with 9 bases fitting TRBD1. The CDR3 has 15 amino acids. Trimming at V came to 5 bases and at J to 8 bases, leaving 7 bases not matched to a gene. CDR1 is SGHTA and CDR2 is FQGNSA in the germline V gene. Here the CDR3 DNA reads TGTGCCAGCAGCGGACAGGGGATGAACTATTCACCCCTCCACTTT. Translation gives CASSGQGMNYSPLHF.

This clone was observed a few times. The chain employs TRBV5-8 and TRBJ2-7, with D possibly TRBD1 on 5 matching bases. CDR1 is SGHTS and CDR2 is YDEGEE in the germline V gene. The CDR3 is made up of 14 amino acids. The V and J ends lost 0 bases and 0 bases respectively, with 7 bases between them. The CDR3 spells CASSLGGNSYEQYF. The CDR3 coding sequence is TGTGCCAGCAGCTTGGGGGGCAACTCCTACGAGCAGTACTTC.

This clone showed up just a few times. The chain links TRBV9 to TRBJ1-1; 8 bases map to TRBD1. There are 15 residues in the CDR3. V lost 2 bases to trimming and J lost 3 bases; unmatched junction nucleotides: 6. Germline V lookup: CDR1 SGDLS, CDR2 YYNGEE. The CDR3 DNA reads TGTGCCAGCAGCGTCTCCGGGACAGGACACACTGAAGCTTTCTTT. This translates into CASSVSGTGHTEAFF.

This clone was counted only a few times. The V and J genes are TRBV5-1 and TRBJ1-6; 8 bases match TRBD1. The V segment lost 4 bases and the J segment 8 bases; nucleotides outside the gene matches: 5. Germline CDR1 reads SGHRS; CDR2 reads YFSETQ. The CDR3 is made up of 14 amino acids. Here the CDR3 DNA reads TGCGCCAGCAGCGGGGACAGGCCCCATTCACCCCTCCACTTT. Translating gives CASSGDRPHSPLHF.

This clone was seen only a few times. The V call is TRBV27, the J call TRBJ2-7; 9 bases match TRBD1. The V gene end was trimmed by 5 bases and the J gene end by 5 bases; junction bases not matched to a gene: 10. The CDR3 sequence is 15 residues long. Germline assignment: CDR1 MNHEY and CDR2 SMNVEV (reference sequence). Written as DNA, the CDR3 is TGTGCCAGCAGTGATTTACAGGGGGCGCCCGACGAGCAGTACTTC. Amino acids: CASSDLQGAPDEQYF.

The chain uses TRBV6-6 and TRBJ1-5, with 8 nucleotides matching TRBD1. The CDR3 extends over 15 amino acids. CDR1 and CDR2 (germline): MNHNY, SVGAGI (reference sequence). After removal of 5 bases from V and 2 bases from J, the junction contained 5 bases not matched to a gene. CDR3 nucleotide sequence: TGTGCCAGCAGTGACAGGGGAACTGGCAATCAGCCCCAGCATTTT. Protein: CASSDRGTGNQPQHF.